The rows below give T cell receptor beta chains drawn from one sample of a study of identical twins. TCRdb called the 5' RACE reads again in MiXCR, with one record for every CDR3 protein. In the table there are hundreds of thousands of distinct CDR3 sequences, 20% to 25% of which are singletons. These same data were also listed under a study on T cells expressing NK-cell markers.

The sequencing input was PBMCs. The receptor set was obtained from a woman under 30 in good health. Both conserved end residues are part of each CDR3. The order of the fields is J gene, V gene, D gene, clone size, CDR3 protein, CDR3 DNA. D genes are given only for firm matches. Not every row has a clone size; where given, it reads once, few, many or a size class.

J: TRBJ2-1
V: TRBV29-1
D: -
size: few
CDR3: CSVENGSYNEQFF
DNA: TGCAGCGTTGAAAACGGCTCCTACAATGAGCAGTTCTTC

J: TRBJ2-7
V: TRBV5-6
D: -
size: -
CDR3: CASSLWDHEQYF
DNA: TGTGCCAGCAGCTTGTGGGATCACGAGCAGTACTTC

J: TRBJ1-6
V: TRBV11-2
D: -
size: many
CDR3: CASMAQSQSPLHF
DNA: TGTGCCAGTATGGCACAGTCGCAATCACCCCTCCACTTT

J: TRBJ2-1
V: TRBV12-3/TRBV12-4
D: -
size: few
CDR3: CASSSVGGSGEQFF
DNA: TGTGCCAGCAGTTCGGTGGGCGGTTCGGGTGAGCAGTTCTTC

J: TRBJ2-1
V: TRBV12-3/TRBV12-4
D: TRBD1
size: few
CDR3: CASRHKSGTGHNEQFF
DNA: TGTGCCAGCAGACATAAATCCGGGACAGGACACAATGAGCAGTTCTTC

J: TRBJ2-2
V: TRBV4-2
D: TRBD2
size: -
CDR3: CASSQFASGGPGGTGELFF
DNA: TGTGCCAGCAGCCAATTCGCTAGCGGGGGCCCTGGGGGCACCGGGGAGCTGTTTTTT

J: TRBJ2-1
V: TRBV29-1
D: TRBD2
size: many
CDR3: CSAGTSGSGYNEQFF
DNA: TGCAGCGCTGGGACTAGCGGGAGTGGCTACAATGAGCAGTTCTTC

J: TRBJ2-3
V: TRBV29-1
D: -
size: many
CDR3: CSVETDLDTQYF
DNA: TGCAGCGTAGAGACAGACTTAGATACGCAGTATTTT

J: TRBJ2-5
V: TRBV12-3/TRBV12-4
D: -
size: few
CDR3: CASSLNPPSGYQETQYF
DNA: TGTGCCAGCAGTTTAAACCCCCCAAGCGGGTACCAAGAGACCCAGTACTTC

J: TRBJ2-5
V: TRBV20-1
D: -
size: -
CDR3: CSARDKGKRGETQYF
DNA: TGCAGTGCTAGAGATAAGGGGAAGCGTGGAGAGACCCAGTACTTC